The clone carrying this T cell receptor beta chain was seen a handful of times. Reverse transcription of all isolated RNA meant that expressed TCRB transcripts were sequenced. Some clones are missing from TCRdb's copy, which holds only in-frame ones; the method was immunoSEQ multiplex PCR. The data contain approximately 380,000 clones, around 16% of them seen just once; the ten biggest clones take up roughly 0.017%. Averaging approximately 110 mL, one heparinised blood draw came from each individual donor. Central memory, naive, regulatory and stem cell-like memory CD4+ cells were sorted by CD45RO/CCR7/CD25/CD127/CD95/CD27. The data were taken from a study of beta chain features in type 1 diabetes. V gave up 4 bases and J gave up 1 base, with 11 bases separating them. Germline CDR1 SGHRS, CDR2 YFSETQ. This CDR3 comprises 14 residues.

The receptor comes from a woman between 18 and 30 years old in good health. Sequencing input: naive CD4+ T cells from blood. This chain links TRBV5-1 with TRBJ1-2; D possibly corresponds to TRBD1 (6 bases). CDR3 sequence reads: CASSRTGNNYGYTF. The CDR3 region has the DNA TGCGCCAGCAGCCGTACAGGGAATAACTATGGCTACACCTTC.